This TCR beta chain was captured by sequencing in a study of cytomegalovirus exposure and HLA in healthy donors. Germline V lookup: CDR1 MNHEY, CDR2 SVGAGI. This CDR3 has 14 amino acids. The ends lost 5 bases at V and 9 bases at J; junction bases unmatched: 5. The PCR made use of 60 Vbeta and 13 Jbeta primers. Sequenced by immunoSEQ multiplex PCR; TCRdb stores in-frame clones only, minus some. The table has about 190,000 clones, more than 70% seen once; the top ten hold approximately 5%. Overall study results and limits: Sequencing likely produced, as an artifact, a cluster of highly shared sequence variants. For most TCR beta V segments, an earlier analysis put the productive rate at about 87% or about 30% of the time. Common viral pathogens (according to a later analysis) appeared linked to several of the most significant clusters.

This clone was seen once. The antigen remains undetermined. V gene TRBV6-5 combines with J gene TRBJ2-3; 13 nucleotides align to TRBD2. The sample was PBMCs. The sequence was obtained from a young man in good health and CMV-seropositive. The CDR3 DNA sequence: TGTGCCAGCAGTCCCGGGACTAGCGGGAAAACGCAGTATTTT. Translating gives CASSPGTSGKTQYF.